Listed below are T cell receptor beta chains from one sample, sequenced in a study of blood T cells in healthy people across ages. TCRdb itself ran the 5' RACE reads through MiXCR, one entry per CDR3 protein. The table lists roughly 570,000 distinct CDR3 sequences, 27% of them singletons, with around 20% in the top ten. Material: blood. The receptors shown here come from a woman in her 70s in good health. CDR3s include the opening cysteine and the closing phenylalanine or tryptophan. Each record gives: CDR3 protein, CDR3 DNA, clone size, V gene, D gene, J gene. The D gene is left open where the match is weak. The size field is filled for only some rows; it gives once, few, many or a size class.

CDR3: CSARDGREVDTQYF
DNA: TGCAGTGCTAGAGACGGAAGGGAGGTAGATACGCAGTATTTT
size: few
V: TRBV20-1
D: NA
J: TRBJ2-3

CDR3: CASSRDSDEQFF
DNA: TGTGCCAGCAGCCGGGACAGCGATGAGCAGTTCTTC
size: NA
V: TRBV7-9
D: TRBD1
J: TRBJ2-1

CDR3: CSASAGAGETQYF
DNA: TGCAGTGCTAGCGCGGGGGCCGGAGAGACCCAGTACTTC
size: NA
V: TRBV20-1
D: NA
J: TRBJ2-5

CDR3: CASSDSSTNEKLFF
DNA: TGTGCCAGCAGTGATTCATCAACTAATGAAAAACTGTTTTTT
size: many
V: TRBV2
D: NA
J: TRBJ1-4

CDR3: CASSFWTGGHTGELFF
DNA: TGTGCCAGCAGTTTCTGGACAGGGGGGCACACCGGGGAGCTGTTTTTT
size: few
V: TRBV27
D: TRBD1
J: TRBJ2-2

CDR3: CASGLQDNSPLHF
DNA: TGTGCTAGTGGACTACAGGATAATTCACCCCTCCACTTT
size: NA
V: TRBV12-5
D: NA
J: TRBJ1-6

CDR3: CSVGKLAASTDTQYF
DNA: TGCAGCGTTGGGAAACTAGCGGCTAGCACAGATACGCAGTATTTT
size: NA
V: TRBV29-1
D: TRBD2
J: TRBJ2-3

CDR3: CASSSWDLSYEQYF
DNA: TGTGCCAGCAGCTCGTGGGACTTGTCATACGAGCAGTACTTC
size: NA
V: TRBV7-9
D: NA
J: TRBJ2-7

CDR3: CSAEGQSSYNEQFF
DNA: TGCAGTGCCGAGGGGCAGAGCTCCTACAATGAGCAGTTCTTC
size: NA
V: TRBV20-1
D: NA
J: TRBJ2-1

CDR3: CSVFKGGHGQFF
DNA: TGCAGCGTTTTTAAGGGGGGTCATGGGCAGTTCTTC
size: NA
V: TRBV29-1
D: NA
J: TRBJ2-1

CDR3: CASSSQGAGNTIYF
DNA: TGTGCCAGCAGCTCGCAGGGGGCAGGAAACACCATATATTTT
size: many
V: TRBV7-2
D: TRBD1
J: TRBJ1-3

CDR3: CSVEVGGQGVEAFF
DNA: TGCAGCGTTGAAGTTGGAGGACAGGGAGTTGAAGCTTTCTTT
size: NA
V: TRBV29-1
D: TRBD1
J: TRBJ1-1

CDR3: CASSARTGATLNEQFF
DNA: TGTGCCAGCTCAGCGAGGACAGGGGCGACATTAAATGAGCAGTTCTTC
size: NA
V: TRBV18
D: TRBD1
J: TRBJ2-1

CDR3: CASSSGLAGFNEQFF
DNA: TGTGCCAGCAGCTCCGGACTAGCGGGATTCAATGAGCAGTTCTTC
size: few
V: TRBV7-9
D: TRBD2
J: TRBJ2-1

CDR3: CASSLQGRNGYTF
DNA: TGTGCCAGCAGCTTACAGGGGAGGAATGGCTACACCTTC
size: NA
V: TRBV12-3/TRBV12-4
D: TRBD1
J: TRBJ1-2

CDR3: CASSSPDRRGDIQYF
DNA: TGTGCCAGCAGTTCCCCGGACAGGCGGGGTGACATTCAGTACTTC
size: NA
V: TRBV27
D: NA
J: TRBJ2-4

CDR3: CASSPQGYNSPLHF
DNA: TGTGCCAGCAGCCCACAGGGGTATAATTCACCCCTCCACTTT
size: few
V: TRBV3-1
D: TRBD1
J: TRBJ1-6

CDR3: CASSFLSGEPYEQYF
DNA: TGTGCCAGCAGCTTCTTATCAGGGGAACCCTACGAGCAGTACTTC
size: few
V: TRBV5-5
D: NA
J: TRBJ2-7

CDR3: CASSLGQENSPLHF
DNA: TGTGCCAGCTCCCTTGGCCAGGAGAATTCACCCCTCCACTTT
size: many
V: TRBV18
D: NA
J: TRBJ1-6

CDR3: CASSQTGTTTKETQYF
DNA: TGTGCCAGCAGCCAGACCGGGACAACCACCAAAGAGACCCAGTACTTC
size: many
V: TRBV3-1
D: NA
J: TRBJ2-5

CDR3: CASSLQGATNSPLHF
DNA: TGTGCCAGCAGCTTACAGGGGGCAACGAATTCACCCCTCCACTTT
size: few
V: TRBV7-2
D: TRBD1
J: TRBJ1-6

CDR3: CSARDVLAASQETQYF
DNA: TGCAGTGCTAGAGATGTACTAGCGGCATCCCAAGAGACCCAGTACTTC
size: NA
V: TRBV20-1
D: TRBD2
J: TRBJ2-5

CDR3: CASSLSPTSGGIF
DNA: TGTGCCAGCAGCTTAAGTCCGACTAGCGGGGGGATATTC
size: few
V: TRBV7-9
D: TRBD2
J: TRBJ2-5

CDR3: CAVRGSGETQYF
DNA: TGTGCTGTCAGGGGGAGTGGAGAGACCCAGTACTTC
size: NA
V: TRBV24-1
D: TRBD1
J: TRBJ2-5

CDR3: CASSLQGVRPQHF
DNA: TGTGCCAGCAGTTTACAGGGAGTAAGGCCCCAGCATTTT
size: few
V: TRBV6-2/TRBV6-3
D: NA
J: TRBJ1-5

CDR3: CASSQGQADGYTF
DNA: TGTGCCAGCAGCCAAGGACAGGCGGATGGCTACACCTTC
size: NA
V: TRBV7-2
D: TRBD1
J: TRBJ1-2

CDR3: CASSWGSEAFF
DNA: TGCGCCAGCAGCTGGGGGTCTGAAGCTTTCTTT
size: few
V: TRBV5-1
D: NA
J: TRBJ1-1

CDR3: CSASTSIETQYF
DNA: TGCAGCGCTTCGACTAGCATAGAGACCCAGTACTTC
size: NA
V: TRBV29-1
D: TRBD2
J: TRBJ2-5

CDR3: CASSLAGQGYNEQFF
DNA: TGCGCCAGCAGCTTGGCGGGACAGGGATACAATGAGCAGTTCTTC
size: many
V: TRBV5-1
D: TRBD1
J: TRBJ2-1